This entry features one TCR beta chain sequence. What it binds is unknown. With V trimmed by 5 bases and J by 0 bases, 13 bases remained unmatched. The CDR3 extends over 20 amino acids. Per the germline V gene, CDR1 is LNHDA and CDR2 is SQIVND (reference sequence). Buffy coats from healthy blood donors served as controls. The source of the sample is a study of STAT5B mutations in CD4+ large granular lymphocyte leukemia. Study-level background: The CDR3 'QG' motif was associated with a particular HLA allele among healthy donors. Findings and limits, study-wide: 25% of private leukemic clonotypes occurred rarely in other patients' non-leukemic repertoires. TRBV06-family usage was enriched in top patient clones (8/27) versus controls (2/35).

Sequencing used immunoSEQ multiplex PCR; TCRdb keeps in-frame clones, though not all of them. The sample has about 48,000 clones; about three quarters are singletons. V gene TRBV19 combines with J gene TRBJ1-4, with 12 bases aligning to TRBD1. The source is a human donor in good health. Sequencing input: CD4+ T cells from blood buffy coats. In nucleotides, the CDR3 is TGTGCCAGTAGTGTACGGGACAGGGGGCGAATTTTTGCAACTAATGAAAAACTGTTTTTT. This gives the protein CASSVRDRGRIFATNEKLFF.